The clone carrying this TCR beta chain was seen a few times. What it binds is not known. Isolation yielded PBMCs, at least 7 million per sample, in every case. This sample was included in a study of blood T cells in healthy people across ages. Study-wide background: Template switching caught about one barcoded beta molecule for each two T cells.

The ends lost 4 bases at V and 7 bases at J; junction bases unmatched: 8. Germline V gene lookup returns CDR1 DFQATT and CDR2 SNEGSKA (reference sequence). The length of the CDR3 is 14 residues. Study findings and constraints: In long-lived donors, naive CD4+ cell counts and diversity exceeded those of aged donors.

Next came a second PCR, run for roughly 6 to 11 cycles, which used a sample-barcoded 5' primer along with a J-beta primer mix. TCRdb recomputed calls from the 5' RACE reads with MiXCR, one row per CDR3 protein. The sample lists 1,500,000 or so distinct CDR3 sequences; roughly 60% were seen once. The specimen sequenced was blood. This chain links TRBV20-1 with TRBJ2-5; 11 bases map to TRBD1. This TCR was recovered from a man aged 18-30 years in good health. The CDR3 protein is CSATGTGGYGTQYF. As DNA, the CDR3 is TGCAGTGCTACCGGGACAGGGGGATATGGGACCCAGTACTTC.